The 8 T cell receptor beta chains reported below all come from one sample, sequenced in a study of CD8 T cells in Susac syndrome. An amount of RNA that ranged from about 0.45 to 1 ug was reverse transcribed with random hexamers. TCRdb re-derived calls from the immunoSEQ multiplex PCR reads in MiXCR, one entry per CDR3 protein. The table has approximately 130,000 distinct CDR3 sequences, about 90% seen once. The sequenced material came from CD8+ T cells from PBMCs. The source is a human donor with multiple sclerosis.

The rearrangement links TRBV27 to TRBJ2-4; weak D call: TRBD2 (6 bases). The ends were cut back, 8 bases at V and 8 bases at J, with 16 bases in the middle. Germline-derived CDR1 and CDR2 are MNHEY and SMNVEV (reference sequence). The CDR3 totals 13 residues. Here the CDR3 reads CASSTSRSDIQYF. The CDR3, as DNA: TGTGCCAGCTCCACTAGCAGGAGTGACATTCAGTACTTC.

CDR3 protein: CASSSGTGDGIQYF. The CDR3 coding sequence is TGCGCCAGCAGCTCCGGGACAGGGGATGGCATTCAGTACTTC. The chain uses TRBV5-1 and TRBJ2-4; TRBD1 matches 10 bases. V trimming: 3 bases; J trimming: 9 bases; junction bases outside the gene matches: 6. This CDR3 contains 14 residues. CDR1 is SGHRS, CDR2 YFSETQ, per germline.

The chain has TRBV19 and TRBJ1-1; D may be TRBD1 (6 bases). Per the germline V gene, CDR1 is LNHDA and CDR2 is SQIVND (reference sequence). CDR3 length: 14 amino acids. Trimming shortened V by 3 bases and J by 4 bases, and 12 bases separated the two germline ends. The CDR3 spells CASSISGRGTEAFF. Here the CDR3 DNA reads TGTGCCAGTAGTATTTCTGGCAGGGGCACTGAAGCTTTCTTT.

The DNA for the CDR3 is TGTGCCAGTAGTATATTTTGGGGGGCTATATACGAGCAGTACTTC. Amino acids: CASSIFWGAIYEQYF. The J gene is TRBJ2-7, the V gene TRBV19; tentatively, D is TRBD1 or TRBD2 (6 bases each). The length of the CDR3 is 15 residues. The germline V gene has CDR1 LNHDA and CDR2 SQIVND (reference sequence). V was trimmed by 2 bases and J by 4 bases, leaving 15 bases between them.

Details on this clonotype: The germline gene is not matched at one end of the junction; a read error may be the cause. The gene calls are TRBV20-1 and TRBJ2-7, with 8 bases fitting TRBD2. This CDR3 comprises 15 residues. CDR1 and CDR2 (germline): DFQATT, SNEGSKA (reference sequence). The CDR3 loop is CSARDFLAGSHEQYF. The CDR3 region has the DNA TGCAGTGCTAGAGATTTCCTAGCGGGCTCCCACGAGCAGTACTTC.

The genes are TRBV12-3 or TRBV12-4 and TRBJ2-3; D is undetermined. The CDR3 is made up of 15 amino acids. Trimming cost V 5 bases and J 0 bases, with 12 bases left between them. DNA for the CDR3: TGTGCCAGCAGTGTGCGGCGACCGAGCACAGATACGCAGTATTTT. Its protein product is CASSVRRPSTDTQYF.

CDR3 sequence reads: CAWTIDGSQYF. CDR3 bases: TGTGCCTGGACAATAGACGGCTCTCAGTACTTC. V and J are TRBV30 and TRBJ2-7; D is unresolved. This CDR3 has 11 residues. Germline CDR1 reads GTSNPN; CDR2 reads SVGIG (reference sequence). Trimming cost V 4 bases and J 10 bases, with 14 bases left between them.

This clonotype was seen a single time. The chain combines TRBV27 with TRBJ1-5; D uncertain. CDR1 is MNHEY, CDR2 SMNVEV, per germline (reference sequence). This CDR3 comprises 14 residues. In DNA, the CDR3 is TGTGTCTCAAAACCGGTGGATAGCAATCAGCCCCAGCATTTT. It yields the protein CVSKPVDSNQPQHF.